This paragraph covers one T cell receptor beta chain sequence. Its antigen is currently unknown. With constant-segment primers, 5'RACE yielded cDNA libraries of TCR alpha and TCR beta that carried sample barcodes and UMIs. MiXCR, applied by TCRdb to the 5' RACE reads, yields one record per CDR3 protein. There are about 300,000 distinct CDR3 sequences in the sample; approximately 19% occur only once, and around a fifth lies in the top ten. The data derive from a study of T-cell memory formation after mild COVID-19. Study summary: TCR clusters were mostly confined to one donor each. Study findings and constraints: From day 15 to 85, contracting clones were balanced between CD4 and CD8, whereas later expanders leaned toward CD4+.

With 7 bases removed from V and 6 bases from J, the gap between germline ends came to 13 bases. This CDR3 comprises 12 residues. Germline-derived CDR1 and CDR2 are LGHDT and YNNKEL (reference sequence). Sequencing input: PBMCs or a T cell subset sorted from them (not recorded which). This clonotype was obtained from a man younger than 35 who had mild COVID-19 (a few samples of this study predate the infection). Cell type and time point are not known. V is TRBV3-1 and J is TRBJ2-7; D may match TRBD1 or TRBD2 (5 bases each). CDR3 loop: CASMGGGSEQYF. The CDR3 region has the DNA TGTGCCAGCATGGGTGGGGGATCCGAGCAGTACTTC.